This TCR beta chain was captured by sequencing in a study of T-cell reconstitution after alpha-beta-depleted transplantation in children. Between the trimmed V and J ends, which lost 2 bases and 7 bases, there was a span of 7 bases. CDR1 is KGHDR, CDR2 SFDVKD, per germline. This CDR3 region has 12 residues. Many counts were recorded for this clonotype. A TCRbeta library incorporating unique molecular identifiers was prepared. TCRdb analysed the PCR reads with MiXCR anew, one entry per CDR3 protein. The table records approximately 400,000 distinct CDR3 sequences, about a tenth of them present only once.

The sequence was collected from a human donor who donated a stem cell graft to a child with acute myeloid leukemia. This chain links TRBV24-1 with TRBJ2-5, with a possible D match to TRBD1 (5 bases). The source material was PBMCs from the stem cell graft donor, sampled from the stem cell graft. The CDR3 DNA reads TGTGCCACCAGTGATTATAGGGGGACCCAGTACTTC. Translating gives CATSDYRGTQYF.